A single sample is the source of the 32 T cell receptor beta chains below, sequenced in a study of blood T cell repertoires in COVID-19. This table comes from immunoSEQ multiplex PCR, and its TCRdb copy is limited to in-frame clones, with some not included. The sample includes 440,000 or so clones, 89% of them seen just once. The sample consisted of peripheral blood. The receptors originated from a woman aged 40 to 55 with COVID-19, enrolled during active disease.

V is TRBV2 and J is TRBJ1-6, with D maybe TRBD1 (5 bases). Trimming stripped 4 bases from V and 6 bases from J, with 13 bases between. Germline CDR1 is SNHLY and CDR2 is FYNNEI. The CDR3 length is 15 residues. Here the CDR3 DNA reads TGTGCCAGCAGTGTTGGGGACTTCGGTAATTCACCCCTCCACTTT. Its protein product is CASSVGDFGNSPLHF.

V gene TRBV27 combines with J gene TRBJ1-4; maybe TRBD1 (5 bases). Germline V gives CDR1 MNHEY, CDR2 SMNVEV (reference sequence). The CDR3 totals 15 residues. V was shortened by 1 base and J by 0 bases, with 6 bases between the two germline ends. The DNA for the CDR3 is TGTGCCAGCAGTTTATGGGGGGCAACTAATGAAAAACTGTTTTTT. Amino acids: CASSLWGATNEKLFF.

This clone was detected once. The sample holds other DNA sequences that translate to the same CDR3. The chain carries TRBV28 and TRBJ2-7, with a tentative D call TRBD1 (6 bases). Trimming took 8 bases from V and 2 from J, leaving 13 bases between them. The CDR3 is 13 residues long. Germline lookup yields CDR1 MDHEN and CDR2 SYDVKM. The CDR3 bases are TGTGCCAGCGCCCCGGGACAAGCCTACGAGCAGTACTTC. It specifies CASAPGQAYEQYF.

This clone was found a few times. Written as DNA, the CDR3 is TGTGCCAGCAGCTCGACAGGGGGAAAGGGTGAAAAACTGTTTTTT. It specifies CASSSTGGKGEKLFF. V gene TRBV7-3 combines with J gene TRBJ1-4, with 9 bases matching TRBD1. The CDR3 contains 15 residues. V lost 4 bases to trimming and J lost 7 bases; unmatched junction nucleotides: 7. Per the germline V gene, CDR1 is SGHTA and CDR2 is FQGTGA.

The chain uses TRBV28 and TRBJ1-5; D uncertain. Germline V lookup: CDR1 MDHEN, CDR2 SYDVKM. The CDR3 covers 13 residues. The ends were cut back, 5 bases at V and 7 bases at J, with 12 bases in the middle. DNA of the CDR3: TGTGCCAGCAGTGGCGGGTTGGGGCAGCCCCAGCATTTT. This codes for CASSGGLGQPQHF.

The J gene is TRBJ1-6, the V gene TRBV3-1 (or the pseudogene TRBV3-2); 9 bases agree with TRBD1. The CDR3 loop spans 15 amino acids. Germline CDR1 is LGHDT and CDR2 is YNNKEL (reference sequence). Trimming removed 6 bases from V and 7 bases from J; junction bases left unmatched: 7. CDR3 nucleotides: TGTGCCAGCAGAGTAATGGACAGGGGCAATTCACCCCTCCACTTT. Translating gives CASRVMDRGNSPLHF.

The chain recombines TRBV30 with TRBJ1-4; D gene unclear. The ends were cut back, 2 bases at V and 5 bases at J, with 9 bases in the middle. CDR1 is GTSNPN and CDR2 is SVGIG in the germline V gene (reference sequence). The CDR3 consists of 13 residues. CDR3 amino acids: CAWSRTGNEKLFF. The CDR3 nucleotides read TGTGCCTGGAGTCGAACGGGAAATGAAAAACTGTTTTTT.

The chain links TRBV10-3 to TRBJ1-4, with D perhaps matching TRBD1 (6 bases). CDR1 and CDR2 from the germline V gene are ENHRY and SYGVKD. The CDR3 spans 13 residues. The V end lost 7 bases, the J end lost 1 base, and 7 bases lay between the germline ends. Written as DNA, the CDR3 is TGTGCCATCAAACAGGGAACTAATGAAAAACTGTTTTTT. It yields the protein CAIKQGTNEKLFF.

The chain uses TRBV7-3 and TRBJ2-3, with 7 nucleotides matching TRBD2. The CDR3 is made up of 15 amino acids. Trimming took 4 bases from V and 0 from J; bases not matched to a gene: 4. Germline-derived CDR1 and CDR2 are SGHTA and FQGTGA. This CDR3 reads CASSSRGGSTDTQYF. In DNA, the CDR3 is TGTGCCAGCAGCTCCCGCGGGGGTAGCACAGATACGCAGTATTTT.

The CDR3 loop reads CASSSSGTGGSDTQYF. The CDR3, as DNA: TGTGCCAGCAGTTCCTCCGGGACAGGGGGATCAGATACGCAGTATTTT. This rearrangement joins TRBV27 to TRBJ2-3; TRBD1 matches at 11 bases. Unmatched junction bases numbered 7, after V lost 4 bases and J lost 4 bases. The CDR3 consists of 16 residues. The germline V gene has CDR1 MNHEY and CDR2 SMNVEV (reference sequence).

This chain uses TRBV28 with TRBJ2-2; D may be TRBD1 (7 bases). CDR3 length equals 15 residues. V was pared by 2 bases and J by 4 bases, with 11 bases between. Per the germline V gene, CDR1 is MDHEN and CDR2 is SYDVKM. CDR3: CASSLPQGGTGELFF. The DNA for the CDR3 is TGTGCCAGCAGTTTACCTCAGGGGGGCACCGGGGAGCTGTTTTTT.

CDR3 amino acids: CAMRTQGAGTDTQYF. CDR3 nucleotides: TGTGCCATGAGAACTCAGGGGGCTGGGACAGATACGCAGTATTTT. This sequence joins TRBV10-3 and TRBJ2-3, with TRBD1 matching 8 bases. CDR3 length equals 15 residues. CDR1 is ENHRY and CDR2 is SYGVKD in the germline V gene. Trimming removed 9 bases from V and 3 bases from J; junction bases left unmatched: 11.

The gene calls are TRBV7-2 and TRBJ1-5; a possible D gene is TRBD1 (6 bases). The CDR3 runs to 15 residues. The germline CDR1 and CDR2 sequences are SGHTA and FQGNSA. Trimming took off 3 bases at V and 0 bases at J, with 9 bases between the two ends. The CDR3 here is CASSLGQLSNQPQHF. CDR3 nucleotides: TGTGCCAGCAGCTTGGGACAACTTAGCAATCAGCCCCAGCATTTT.

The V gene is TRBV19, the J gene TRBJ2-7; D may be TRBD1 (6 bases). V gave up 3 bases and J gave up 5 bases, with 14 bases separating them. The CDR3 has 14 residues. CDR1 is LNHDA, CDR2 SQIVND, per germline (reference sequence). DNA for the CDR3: TGTGCCAGTAGTATTAGTTCTACAGGGCACGAGCAGTACTTC. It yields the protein CASSISSTGHEQYF. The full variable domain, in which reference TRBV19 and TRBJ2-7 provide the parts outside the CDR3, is DGGITQSPKYLFRKEGQNVTLSCEQNLNHDAMYWYRQDPGQGLRLIYYSQIVNDFQKGDIAEGYSVSREKKESFPLTVTSAQKNPTAFYLCASSISSTGHEQYFGPGTRLTVT.

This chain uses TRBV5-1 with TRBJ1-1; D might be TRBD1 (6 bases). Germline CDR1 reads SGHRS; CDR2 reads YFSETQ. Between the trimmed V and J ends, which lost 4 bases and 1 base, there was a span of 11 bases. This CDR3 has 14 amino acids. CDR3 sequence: CASSTQGGNTEAFF. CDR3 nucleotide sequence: TGCGCCAGCAGCACACAAGGGGGGAACACTGAAGCTTTCTTT.

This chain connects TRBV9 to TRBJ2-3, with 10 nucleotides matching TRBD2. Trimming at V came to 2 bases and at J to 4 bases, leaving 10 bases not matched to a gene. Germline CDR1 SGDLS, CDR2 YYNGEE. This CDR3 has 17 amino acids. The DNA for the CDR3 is TGTGCCAGCAGCGTTCGAGGGGCAGCGGGGGGGCCAGATACGCAGTATTTT. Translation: CASSVRGAAGGPDTQYF.

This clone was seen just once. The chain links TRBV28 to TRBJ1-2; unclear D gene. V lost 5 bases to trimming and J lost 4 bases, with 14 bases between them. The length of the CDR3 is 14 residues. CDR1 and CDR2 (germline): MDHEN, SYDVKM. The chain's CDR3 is CASSPLESRYGYTF. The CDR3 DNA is TGTGCCAGCAGTCCCCTCGAGTCCCGCTATGGCTACACCTTC.

CDR3 coding DNA: TGTGCCAGCAGCCCAGGGAGGATTCAGCCCCAGCATTTT. This codes for CASSPGRIQPQHF. The chain carries TRBV6-5 and TRBJ1-5, with D perhaps matching TRBD1 (5 bases). V gave up 6 bases and J gave up 6 bases, with 12 bases separating them. CDR1 MNHEY and CDR2 SVGAGI come from the germline V gene. This CDR3 has 13 amino acids.

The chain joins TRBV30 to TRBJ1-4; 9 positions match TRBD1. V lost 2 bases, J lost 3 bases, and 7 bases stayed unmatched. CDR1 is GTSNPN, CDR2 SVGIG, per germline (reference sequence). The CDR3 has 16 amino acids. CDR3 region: CAWSTYRGRPNEKLFF. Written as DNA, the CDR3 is TGTGCCTGGAGTACATACAGGGGGCGGCCTAATGAAAAACTGTTTTTT.

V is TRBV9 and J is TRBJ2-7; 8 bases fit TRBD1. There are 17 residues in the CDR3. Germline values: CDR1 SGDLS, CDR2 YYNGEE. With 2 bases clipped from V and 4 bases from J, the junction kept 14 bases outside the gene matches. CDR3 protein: CASSVSDAGGEPYEQYF. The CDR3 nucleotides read TGTGCCAGCAGCGTCTCGGACGCAGGGGGCGAACCTTACGAGCAGTACTTC.

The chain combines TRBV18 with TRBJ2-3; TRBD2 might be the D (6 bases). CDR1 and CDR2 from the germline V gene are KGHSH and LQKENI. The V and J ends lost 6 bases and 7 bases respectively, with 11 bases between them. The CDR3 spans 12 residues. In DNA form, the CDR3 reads TGTGCCAGCTCGGCGGACTATAATACGCAGTATTTT. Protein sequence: CASSADYNTQYF.

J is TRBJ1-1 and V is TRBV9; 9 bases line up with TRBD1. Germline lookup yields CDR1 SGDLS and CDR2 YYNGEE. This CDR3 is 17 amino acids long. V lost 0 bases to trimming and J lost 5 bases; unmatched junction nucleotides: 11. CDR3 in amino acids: CASSVDTGGSVRTEAFF. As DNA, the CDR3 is TGTGCCAGCAGCGTAGACACAGGGGGCTCCGTACGGACTGAAGCTTTCTTT.

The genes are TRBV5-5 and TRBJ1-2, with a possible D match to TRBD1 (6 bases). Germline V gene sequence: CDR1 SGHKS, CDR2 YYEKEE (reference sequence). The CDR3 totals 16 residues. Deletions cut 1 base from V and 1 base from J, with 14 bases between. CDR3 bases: TGTGCCAGCAGCTTGAGTGCACAGGGTGGTAACTATGGCTACACCTTC. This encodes CASSLSAQGGNYGYTF.

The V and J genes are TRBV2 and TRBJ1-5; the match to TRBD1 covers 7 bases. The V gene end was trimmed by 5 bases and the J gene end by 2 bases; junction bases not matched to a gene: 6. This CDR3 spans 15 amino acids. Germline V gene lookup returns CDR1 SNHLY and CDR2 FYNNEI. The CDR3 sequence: CASSPQGLGNQPQHF. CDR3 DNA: TGTGCCAGCAGTCCACAGGGGCTTGGCAATCAGCCCCAGCATTTT. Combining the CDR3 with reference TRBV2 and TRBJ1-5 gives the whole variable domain EPEVTQTPSHQVTQMGQEVILRCVPISNHLYFYWYRQILGQKVEFLVSFYNNEISEKSEIFDDQFSVERPDGSNFTLKIRSTKLEDSAMYFCASSPQGLGNQPQHFGDGTRLSIL.

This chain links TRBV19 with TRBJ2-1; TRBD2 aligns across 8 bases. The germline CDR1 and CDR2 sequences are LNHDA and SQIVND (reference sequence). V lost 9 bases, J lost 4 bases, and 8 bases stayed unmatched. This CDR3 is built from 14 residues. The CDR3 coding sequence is TGTGCCAGCGGGGGGGCCTTAGGATACAATGAGCAGTTCTTC. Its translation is CASGGALGYNEQFF.

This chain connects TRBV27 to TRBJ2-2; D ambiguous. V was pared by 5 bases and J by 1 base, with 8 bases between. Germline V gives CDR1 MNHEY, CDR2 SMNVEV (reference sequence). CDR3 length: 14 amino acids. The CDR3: CASSRQENTGELFF. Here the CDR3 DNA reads TGTGCCAGCAGTCGCCAGGAGAACACCGGGGAGCTGTTTTTT.

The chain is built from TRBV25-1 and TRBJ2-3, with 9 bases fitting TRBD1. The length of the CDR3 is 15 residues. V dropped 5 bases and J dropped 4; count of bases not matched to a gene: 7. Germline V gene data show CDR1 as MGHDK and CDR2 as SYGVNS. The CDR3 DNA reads TGTGCCAGCAGTCCACAGGGGGCCATTGCAGATACGCAGTATTTT. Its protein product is CASSPQGAIADTQYF.

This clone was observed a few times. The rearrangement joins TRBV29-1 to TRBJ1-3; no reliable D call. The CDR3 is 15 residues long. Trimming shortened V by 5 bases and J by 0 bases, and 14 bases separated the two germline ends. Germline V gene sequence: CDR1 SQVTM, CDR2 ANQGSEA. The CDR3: CSVLPGSNSGNTIYF. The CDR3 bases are TGCAGCGTTCTGCCCGGGAGTAACTCTGGAAACACCATATATTTT.

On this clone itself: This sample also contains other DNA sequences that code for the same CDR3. CDR3 bases: TGTGCCAGCAGCGTACGCCAGGGGGCCGGAAACACCATATATTTT. It is translated as CASSVRQGAGNTIYF. The genes are TRBV9 and TRBJ1-3, with 8 bases fitting TRBD1. CDR1 is SGDLS, CDR2 YYNGEE, per germline. V gave up 1 base and J gave up 4 bases; unmatched junction bases: 4. The CDR3 loop spans 15 amino acids.

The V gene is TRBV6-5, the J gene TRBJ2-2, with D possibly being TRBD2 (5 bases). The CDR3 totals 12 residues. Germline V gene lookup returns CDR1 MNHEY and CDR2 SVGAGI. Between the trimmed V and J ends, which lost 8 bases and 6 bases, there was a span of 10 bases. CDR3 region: CASSREAGELFF. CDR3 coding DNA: TGTGCCAGCTCGAGGGAAGCCGGGGAGCTGTTTTTT.

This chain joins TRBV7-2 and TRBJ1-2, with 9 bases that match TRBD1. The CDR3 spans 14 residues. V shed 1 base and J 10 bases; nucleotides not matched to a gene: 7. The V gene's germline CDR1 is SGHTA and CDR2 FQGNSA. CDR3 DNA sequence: TGTGCCAGCAGCTTAGGCCCGGGACAGGGATTCTACACCTTC. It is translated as CASSLGPGQGFYTF.

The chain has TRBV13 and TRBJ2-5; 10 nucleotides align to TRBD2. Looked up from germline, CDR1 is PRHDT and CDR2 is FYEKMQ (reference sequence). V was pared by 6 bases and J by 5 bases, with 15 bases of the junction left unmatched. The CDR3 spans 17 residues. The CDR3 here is CASRTQGERGGRETQYF. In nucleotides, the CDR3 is TGTGCCAGCAGGACCCAGGGCGAGCGGGGGGGCCGGGAGACCCAGTACTTC.